This T cell receptor (beta chain) came from a study of T-cell memory formation after mild COVID-19. Study-wide context: Each donor largely had its own TCR clusters. General study results and limits: Pre-infection memory already had some responding clones, implying cross-reactive memory joined. Clones contracting over day 15 to 85 were CD4/CD8 balanced, with later expanders leaning CD4+. Mainly CM and EM harbored the contracting CD4+ clones; mainly EMRA harbored the CD8+ ones.

This clonotype was recorded a few times. The antigen is undetermined. MiXCR was run by TCRdb on the 5' RACE reads, yielding one entry per CDR3 protein. The sample has approximately 290,000 distinct CDR3 sequences, roughly a fifth seen once. The length of the CDR3 is 16 residues. V was pared by 1 base and J by 4 bases, with 17 bases between. The sequence was obtained from a man younger than 30 who had mild COVID-19 (a few samples of this study predate the infection). Cell type and time point are not known. V gene TRBV12-3 or TRBV12-4 combines with J gene TRBJ2-7; weak D call: TRBD1 (6 bases). Material for sequencing was PBMCs or a T cell subset sorted from them (not recorded which). CDR3 residues: CASSLGDNEALYEQYF. The CDR3 nucleotides read TGTGCCAGCAGTTTAGGGGACAACGAAGCGTTATACGAGCAGTACTTC.